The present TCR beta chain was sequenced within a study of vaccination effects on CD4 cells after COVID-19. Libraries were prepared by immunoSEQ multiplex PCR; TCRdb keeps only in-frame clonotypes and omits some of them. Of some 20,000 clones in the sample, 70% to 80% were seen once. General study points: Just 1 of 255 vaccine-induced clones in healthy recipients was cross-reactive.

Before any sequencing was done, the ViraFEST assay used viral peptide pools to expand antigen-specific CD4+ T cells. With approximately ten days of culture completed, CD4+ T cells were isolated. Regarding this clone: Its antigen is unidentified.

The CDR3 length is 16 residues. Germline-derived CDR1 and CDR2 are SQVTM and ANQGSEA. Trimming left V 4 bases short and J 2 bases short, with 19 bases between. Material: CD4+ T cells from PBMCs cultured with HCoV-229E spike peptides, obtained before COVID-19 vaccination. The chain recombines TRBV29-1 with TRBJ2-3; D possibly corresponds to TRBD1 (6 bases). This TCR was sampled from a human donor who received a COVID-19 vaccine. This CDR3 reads CSVVAPAGVVTDTQYF. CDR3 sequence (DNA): TGCAGCGTTGTAGCCCCTGCAGGGGTAGTCACAGATACGCAGTATTTT.